This T cell receptor (beta chain) stems from a study of T cells after yellow fever vaccination. The overall study: Researchers used SMART-Seq v4 Ultra Low Input to prepare fractions that had low cell numbers. Findings and limits, study-wide: Clonotypes shared by both compartments, CD4 and CD8, made up a small share. When the response was secondary, it was weaker but reached its peak faster, day 5 versus 15. Abundant contaminating clonotypes from the bulk population could appear in FACS-sorted repertoires.

V lost 0 bases and J lost 3, with 11 bases in between. Per the germline V gene, CDR1 is KGHSH and CDR2 is LQKENI. This CDR3 region has 15 residues. From the 5' RACE reads, TCRdb called clonotypes with MiXCR, one entry per CDR3 protein. The sample shows approximately 250,000 distinct CDR3 sequences, 6.5% to 7.5% of them seen only once. This clonotype was picked up a small number of times. Antigen unknown. This clonotype was obtained from a man in his thirties or forties who received the YFV17D yellow fever vaccine. The V gene is TRBV18, the J gene TRBJ1-2; unclear D gene. Material: CD4+ T cells sorted from PBMCs, obtained on the day of the yellow fever booster vaccination. CDR3 DNA sequence: TGTGCCAGCTCACCACCGAGTTCCGCCGACTATGGCTACACCTTC. This sequence encodes CASSPPSSADYGYTF.